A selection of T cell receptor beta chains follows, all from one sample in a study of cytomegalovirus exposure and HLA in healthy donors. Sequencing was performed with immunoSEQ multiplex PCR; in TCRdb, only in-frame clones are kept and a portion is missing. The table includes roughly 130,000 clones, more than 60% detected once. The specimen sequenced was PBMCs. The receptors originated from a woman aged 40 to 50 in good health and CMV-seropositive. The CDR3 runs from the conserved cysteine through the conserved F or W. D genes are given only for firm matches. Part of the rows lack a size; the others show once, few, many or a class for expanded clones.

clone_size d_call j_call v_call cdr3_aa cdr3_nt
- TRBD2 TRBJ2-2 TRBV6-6 CASSFSGGANTGELFF TGTGCCAGCAGTTTTAGCGGGGGGGCGAACACCGGGGAGCTGTTTTTT
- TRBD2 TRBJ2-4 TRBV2 CASRGLAGKDIQYF TGTGCCAGCAGGGGACTAGCGGGGAAAGACATTCAGTACTTC
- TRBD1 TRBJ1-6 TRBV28 CASSGGQGARFLHF TGTGCCAGCAGTGGGGGACAGGGGGCGAGGTTCCTCCACTTT
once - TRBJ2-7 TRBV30 CAWSRDIEQYF TGTGCCTGGAGTAGAGACATCGAGCAGTACTTC
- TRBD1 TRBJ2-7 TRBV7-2 CASSSWRTGTSEQYF TGTGCCAGCAGCTCATGGAGGACAGGGACAAGCGAGCAGTACTTC
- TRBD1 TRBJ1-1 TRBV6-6 CASSYQAGQGESEAFF TGTGCCAGCAGTTACCAGGCGGGACAGGGAGAATCTGAAGCTTTCTTT
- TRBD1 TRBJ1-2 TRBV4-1 CASSQDPQGDYGYTF TGCGCCAGCAGCCAAGATCCCCAGGGGGACTATGGCTACACCTTC
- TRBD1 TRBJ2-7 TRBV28 CASTTGAYEQYF TGTGCCAGCACGACAGGGGCCTACGAGCAGTACTTC
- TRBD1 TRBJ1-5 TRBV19 CASSILDRGGNQPQHF TGTGCCAGTAGTATCCTAGACAGGGGAGGAAATCAGCCCCAGCATTTT
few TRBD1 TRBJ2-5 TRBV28 CASSSPGTAIQETQYF TGTGCCAGCAGTTCTCCCGGGACAGCGATCCAAGAGACCCAGTACTTC
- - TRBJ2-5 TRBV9 CASSVTPYQETQYF TGTGCCAGCAGCGTAACACCGTACCAAGAGACCCAGTACTTC
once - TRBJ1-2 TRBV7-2 CASSSPLGGGNNYGYTF TGTGCCAGCAGCTCTCCCCTCGGGGGGGGAAATAACTATGGCTACACCTTC
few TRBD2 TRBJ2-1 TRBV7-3 CASSFTGTSIGGEQFF TGTGCCAGCAGCTTCACCGGGACTAGTATCGGCGGGGAGCAGTTCTTC
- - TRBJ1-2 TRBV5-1 CASSPGQGYGYTF TGCGCCAGCAGCCCTGGACAAGGCTATGGCTACACCTTC
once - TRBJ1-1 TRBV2 CASSFDKKTEAFF TGTGCCAGCAGTTTTGACAAAAAAACTGAAGCTTTCTTT
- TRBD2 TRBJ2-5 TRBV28 CASSSQRLAGEGETQYF TGTGCCAGCAGTTCCCAAAGACTAGCGGGAGAGGGGGAGACCCAGTACTTC
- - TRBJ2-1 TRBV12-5 CASGLIGSYNEQFF TGTGCTAGTGGTTTGATCGGCTCCTACAATGAGCAGTTCTTC
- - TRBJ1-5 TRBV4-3 CASSHDFDSNQPQHF TGCGCCAGCAGCCACGACTTTGACTCCAATCAGCCCCAGCATTTT
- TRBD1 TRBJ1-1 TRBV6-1 CASSLRGGGSTEAFF TGTGCCAGCAGTCTCCGAGGGGGCGGAAGTACTGAAGCTTTCTTT
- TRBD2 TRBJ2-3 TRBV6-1 CASGGQGGLAGATDTQYF TGTGCCAGCGGTGGCCAGGGAGGACTAGCGGGGGCGACAGATACGCAGTATTTT
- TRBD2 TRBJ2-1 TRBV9 CASSDGGGGASYNEQFF TGTGCCAGCAGCGATGGTGGCGGGGGGGCTTCCTACAATGAGCAGTTCTTC
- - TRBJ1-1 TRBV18 CASSPISGAEAFF TGTGCCAGCTCACCGATTTCAGGGGCTGAAGCTTTCTTT
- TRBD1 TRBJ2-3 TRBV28 CASSPRQGPFTDTQYF TGTGCCAGCAGTCCACGACAGGGGCCCTTCACAGATACGCAGTATTTT
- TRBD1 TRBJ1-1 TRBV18 CASSRGTGGLEAFF TGTGCCAGCTCACGAGGGACAGGGGGACTTGAAGCTTTCTTT
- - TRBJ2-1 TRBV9 CASSVFSGNEQFF TGTGCCAGCAGCGTATTCTCCGGCAATGAGCAGTTCTTC
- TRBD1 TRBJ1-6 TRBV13 CASNYRGIYSPLHF TGTGCCAGCAACTACAGGGGGATTTATTCACCCCTCCACTTT
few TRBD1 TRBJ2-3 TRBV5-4 CASSPDRGHTDTQYF TGTGCCAGCAGCCCGGACAGGGGGCACACAGATACGCAGTATTTT
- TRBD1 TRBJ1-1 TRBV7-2 CASSSLGQPNTEAFF TGTGCCAGCAGCTCGCTGGGACAGCCTAACACTGAAGCTTTCTTT
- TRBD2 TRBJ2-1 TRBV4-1 CASSRTSGRVYEQFF TGCGCCAGCAGCCGGACTAGCGGGAGGGTCTATGAGCAGTTCTTC
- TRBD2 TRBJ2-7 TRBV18 CASSPVRAGGPLEQYF TGTGCCAGCTCACCGGTAAGAGCGGGAGGCCCCCTGGAGCAGTACTTC
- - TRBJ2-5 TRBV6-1 CASSEVGGPGKTQYF TGTGCCAGCAGTGAGGTGGGAGGACCGGGTAAAACCCAGTACTTC
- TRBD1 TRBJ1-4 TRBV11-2 CASSFRGRGEKLFF TGTGCCAGCAGCTTCAGGGGGCGAGGCGAAAAACTGTTTTTT
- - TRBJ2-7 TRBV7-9 CASSLDPGSYEQYF TGTGCCAGCAGCTTAGATCCAGGGTCCTACGAGCAGTACTTC
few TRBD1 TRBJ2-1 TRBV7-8 CASSRRDRRDEQFF TGTGCCAGCAGCCGGCGGGACAGGAGGGATGAGCAGTTCTTC
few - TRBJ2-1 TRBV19 CASSIRQGYNEQFF TGTGCCAGTAGTATCCGCCAGGGGTACAATGAGCAGTTCTTC
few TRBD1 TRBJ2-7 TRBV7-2 CASSRNRGQGEQYF TGTGCCAGCAGTCGGAACAGGGGACAAGGGGAGCAGTACTTC
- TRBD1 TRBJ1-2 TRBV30 CAWRDRGANYGYTF TGTGCCTGGAGGGACAGGGGGGCTAACTATGGCTACACCTTC
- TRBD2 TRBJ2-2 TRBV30 CALPRSGGRFANTGELFF TGTGCCCTCCCGAGAAGCGGGGGGAGGTTCGCGAACACCGGGGAGCTGTTTTTT
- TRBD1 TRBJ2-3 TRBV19 CASSPRTGYTDTQYF TGTGCCAGTTCCCCCCGGACAGGATACACAGATACGCAGTATTTT
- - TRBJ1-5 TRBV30 CAWSVQLTGNQPQHF TGTGCCTGGAGTGTACAGTTGACGGGAAATCAGCCCCAGCATTTT
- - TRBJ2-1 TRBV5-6 CASSLEGVGYNEQFF TGTGCCAGCAGCTTGGAGGGGGTAGGCTACAATGAGCAGTTCTTC
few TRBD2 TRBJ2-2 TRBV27 CASTYGLAGTGELFF TGTGCCAGCACCTACGGACTAGCGGGTACCGGGGAGCTGTTTTTT
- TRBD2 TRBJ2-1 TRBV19 CASSPGLLYNEQFF TGTGCCAGTAGTCCGGGACTACTTTACAATGAGCAGTTCTTC
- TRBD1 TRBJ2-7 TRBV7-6 CASSSQGYEQYF TGTGCCAGCAGCTCACAGGGGTACGAGCAGTACTTC
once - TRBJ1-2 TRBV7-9 CASSSGRDIPAYTF TGTGCCAGCAGCTCAGGCCGCGACATTCCCGCCTACACCTTC
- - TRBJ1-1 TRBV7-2 CASSLRGGTGTEAFF TGTGCCAGCAGCTTAAGGGGGGGGACGGGAACTGAAGCTTTCTTT
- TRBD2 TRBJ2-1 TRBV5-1 CASSLAGGGYNEQFF TGCGCCAGCAGCTTGGCTGGCGGGGGATACAATGAGCAGTTCTTC
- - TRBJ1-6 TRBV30 CAWSGDKYNSPLHF TGTGCCTGGAGTGGGGACAAATATAATTCACCCCTCCACTTT
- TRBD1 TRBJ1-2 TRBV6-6 CASSYGTGGFGYTF TGTGCCAGCAGTTACGGGACAGGGGGCTTTGGCTACACCTTC
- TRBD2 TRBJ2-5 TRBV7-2 CASARTSGRWETQYF TGTGCCAGCGCGAGGACTAGCGGGAGATGGGAGACCCAGTACTTC
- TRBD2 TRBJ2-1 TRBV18 CASSPPGLANEQFF TGTGCCAGCTCACCACCGGGACTAGCAAATGAGCAGTTCTTC
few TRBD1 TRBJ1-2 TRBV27 CASSSQLGQAPIYGYTF TGTGCCAGCAGTTCCCAGCTCGGACAGGCCCCTATCTATGGCTACACCTTC
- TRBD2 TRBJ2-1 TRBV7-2 CASSLEPTSGRGEQFF TGTGCCAGCAGCTTAGAGCCAACTAGCGGGAGGGGTGAGCAGTTCTTC
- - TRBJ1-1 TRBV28 CASKPGPVNREAFF TGTGCCAGCAAGCCAGGCCCAGTGAACAGGGAAGCTTTCTTT
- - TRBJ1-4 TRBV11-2 CASTPQGYDEKLFF TGTGCCAGCACGCCACAGGGATACGATGAAAAACTGTTTTTT
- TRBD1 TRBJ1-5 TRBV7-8 CASSSSRLTGDLNQPQHF TGTGCCAGCAGCTCGAGTCGCCTGACAGGGGATCTCAATCAGCCCCAGCATTTT
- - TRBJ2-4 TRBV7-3 CASSLSQGAKNIQYF TGTGCCAGCAGCTTAAGTCAGGGGGCCAAAAACATTCAGTACTTC
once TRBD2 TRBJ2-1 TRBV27 CASSPRTSVQFF TGTGCCAGCAGTCCCCGAACTAGCGTACAGTTCTTC
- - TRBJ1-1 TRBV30 CAWSVPQGGSTEAFF TGTGCCTGGAGTGTACCGCAGGGCGGAAGCACTGAAGCTTTCTTT
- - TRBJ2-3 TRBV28 CASRTSTDTQYF TGTGCCAGCAGGACTAGCACAGATACGCAGTATTTT